One sample yielded the 27 T cell receptor beta chains listed below, sequenced in a study of T-cell memory formation after mild COVID-19. TCRdb re-called the 5' RACE reads with MiXCR, one entry per CDR3 protein. The table shows around 34,000 distinct CDR3 sequences, with 7.7% occurring only once. Sequencing input: PBMCs or a T cell subset sorted from them (not recorded which). The source of these receptors is a young man who had mild COVID-19 (a few samples of this study predate the infection). Cell type and time point are not known.

This clonotype was seen at least ten times. The J gene is TRBJ2-5, the V gene TRBV12-3 or TRBV12-4; no reliable D call. This CDR3 is 13 amino acids long. Deletions cut 1 base from V and 2 bases from J, with 5 bases between. CDR3 loop: CASSLDQQETQYF. In DNA form, the CDR3 reads TGTGCCAGCAGTTTAGACCAGCAAGAGACCCAGTACTTC.

This clonotype was counted many times. The chain couples TRBV6-2 or TRBV6-3 to TRBJ2-5; D is perhaps TRBD1 or TRBD2 (5 bases each). Germline-derived CDR1 and CDR2 are MNHEY and SVGEGT. Trimming pared 8 bases from V and 5 bases from J, leaving 12 bases between. The CDR3 covers 12 residues. CDR3 in DNA: TGTGCCAGCGCCGACGGGGACGAGACCCAGTACTTC. Its protein is CASADGDETQYF.

The chain uses TRBV7-8 and TRBJ2-7; the D is unclear. The V gene lost 7 bases and the J gene lost 3 bases, with 22 bases spanning the gap. This CDR3 region has 16 residues. Germline CDR1 reads SGHVS; CDR2 reads FQNEAQ. DNA of the CDR3: TGTGCCAGCACCCCCCAGACCTTCCCATCCTTCTACGAGCAGTACTTC. This encodes CASTPQTFPSFYEQYF.

This clonotype was found many times. V gene TRBV12-3 or TRBV12-4 combines with J gene TRBJ2-3; maybe TRBD1 (5 bases). This CDR3 contains 16 residues. V was clipped by 3 bases and J by 7 bases, with 20 bases between them. The CDR3 loop is CASSLGPDQVKYTQYF. In DNA, the CDR3 is TGTGCCAGCAGTTTGGGGCCGGACCAAGTCAAGTATACGCAGTATTTT.

This clonotype is labeled as large. This rearrangement joins TRBV5-1 to TRBJ2-2; D remains ambiguous. V was pared by 3 bases and J by 2 bases, with 8 bases between. This CDR3 has 14 residues. The germline V gene encodes CDR1 SGHRS and CDR2 YFSETQ. The CDR3 DNA reads TGCGCCAGCAGCTCCCCCACAAACACCGGGGAGCTGTTTTTT. Its translation is CASSSPTNTGELFF.

This clonotype has at least ten counts. The V and J genes are TRBV3-1 and TRBJ1-2, with D possibly TRBD1 on 5 matching bases. CDR1 is LGHDT, CDR2 YNNKEL, per germline (reference sequence). The CDR3 length is 13 residues. Trimming shortened V by 1 base and J by 7 bases, and 10 bases separated the two germline ends. CDR3 in DNA: TGTGCCAGCAGCCAAGTAGGTCAGGGTGGCTACACCTTC. It is translated as CASSQVGQGGYTF.

This clonotype has only a few counts. The V gene is TRBV27, the J gene TRBJ2-3, with 11 bases lining up with TRBD2. V shed 6 bases, J shed 3 bases, and the junction held 5 bases outside the gene matches. The germline V gene has CDR1 MNHEY and CDR2 SMNVEV (reference sequence). The CDR3 is made up of 15 amino acids. The CDR3 sequence is CASRPLAGGTDTQYF. CDR3 in DNA: TGTGCCAGCAGGCCTCTAGCGGGGGGTACAGATACGCAGTATTTT.

The chain has TRBV25-1 and TRBJ2-2, with unresolved D. This CDR3 has 12 amino acids. Germline loops: CDR1 MGHDK, CDR2 SYGVNS. V was shortened by 4 bases and J by 4 bases, with 4 bases between the two germline ends. The chain's CDR3 is CASSAGTGELFF. The CDR3, as DNA: TGTGCCAGCAGTGCGGGCACCGGGGAGCTGTTTTTT. The variable domain in full, with the rest retrieved from reference TRBV25-1 and TRBJ2-2, is EADIYQTPRYLVIGTGKKITLECSQTMGHDKMYWYQQDPGMELHLIHYSYGVNSTEKGDLSSESTVSRIRTEHFPLTLESARPSHTSQYLCASSAGTGELFFGEGSRLTVL.

This clonotype has at least ten counts. This chain links TRBV6-1 with TRBJ1-5; 11 bases line up with TRBD1. V shed 5 bases and J 6 bases; nucleotides not matched to a gene: 9. Germline lookup yields CDR1 MNHNS and CDR2 SASEGT. The CDR3 loop spans 16 amino acids. CDR3 nucleotide sequence: TGTGCCAGCAGTCCAAGGACAGGGGGCGGAGGTCAGCCCCAGCATTTT. It specifies CASSPRTGGGGQPQHF.

This clonotype was seen ten or more times. The V and J genes are TRBV6-4 and TRBJ2-3; tentatively, D is TRBD2 (6 bases). V was pared by 6 bases and J by 0 bases, with 10 bases between. CDR3 length: 14 residues. From germline, CDR1 is MRHNA and CDR2 SNTAGT. CDR3 nucleotides: TGTGCCAGCAGGGCCGGGACTAGCACAGATACGCAGTATTTT. This sequence encodes CASRAGTSTDTQYF.

At least ten counts were recorded for this clonotype. This chain joins TRBV5-6 and TRBJ1-2, with D unclear. Deletions cut 1 base from V and 8 bases from J, with 9 bases between. Germline V gene lookup returns CDR1 SGHDT and CDR2 YYEEEE. This CDR3 is built from 12 residues. CDR3 in amino acids: CASSLWSSGYTF. Here the CDR3 DNA reads TGTGCCAGCAGCTTGTGGAGCTCCGGCTACACCTTC.

This clonotype was detected ten times or more. The CDR3, as DNA: TGTGCCAGCAGCTTAAATGTGGGCGGGGGACCCTACAATGAGCAGTTCTTC. Protein: CASSLNVGGGPYNEQFF. The rearrangement links TRBV7-2 to TRBJ2-1; 7 bases are shared with TRBD2. The CDR3 consists of 17 residues. Germline V lookup: CDR1 SGHTA, CDR2 FQGNSA. The V segment lost 2 bases and the J segment 2 bases; nucleotides outside the gene matches: 9.

This clonotype was detected ten times or more. CDR3 amino acids: CASSLGTVPPEQFF. The DNA for the CDR3 is TGCGCCAGCAGCTTGGGGACAGTTCCCCCTGAGCAGTTCTTC. V and J are TRBV5-1 and TRBJ2-1; possible D gene TRBD1, 6 bases. CDR1 SGHRS and CDR2 YFSETQ come from the germline V gene. There are 14 residues in the CDR3. The V end lost 0 bases, the J end lost 9 bases, and 13 bases lay between the germline ends.

This clonotype appeared many times. This rearrangement joins TRBV12-3 or TRBV12-4 to TRBJ1-4; D is uncertain. The CDR3 runs 14 residues. The V end lost 3 bases, the J end lost 3 bases, and 8 bases lay between the germline ends. CDR3 DNA: TGTGCCAGCAGTTTCTCCGCGGCTAATGAAAAACTGTTTTTT. Amino acids: CASSFSAANEKLFF.

This clonotype was picked up many times. The chain is built from TRBV5-1 and TRBJ1-6, with TRBD1 matching 7 bases. Germline V gives CDR1 SGHRS, CDR2 YFSETQ. V was clipped by 0 bases and J by 8 bases; unmatched bases: 5. CDR3 length equals 15 residues. The CDR3: CASSLGAGGDSPLHF. CDR3 DNA: TGCGCCAGCAGCTTGGGAGCAGGGGGAGATTCACCCCTCCACTTT.

This clonotype has at least ten counts. The CDR3 DNA reads as TGCAGTGGCCCTAGTTACAGCTATGGCTACACCTTC. Amino acid sequence: CSGPSYSYGYTF. This chain connects TRBV20-1 to TRBJ1-2; no clear D. V was shortened by 7 bases and J by 4 bases, with 13 bases between the two germline ends. Germline lookup yields CDR1 DFQATT and CDR2 SNEGSKA (reference sequence). The CDR3 covers 12 residues.

This clonotype has ten or more counts. This chain uses TRBV6-4 with TRBJ2-7, with TRBD2 identical over 10 bases. Trimming at V came to 0 bases and at J to 5 bases, leaving 13 bases not matched to a gene. This CDR3 is built from 18 residues. Per the germline V gene, CDR1 is MRHNA and CDR2 is SNTAGT. In nucleotides, the CDR3 is TGTGCCAGCAGTGACTCGACGGCTAGCGGGGGCCTTAAGCACGAGCAGTACGTC. Its translation is CASSDSTASGGLKHEQYV.

At least ten counts were recorded for this clonotype. V is TRBV7-2 and J is TRBJ1-5; no clear D. The CDR3 loop spans 14 amino acids. The V end was cut by 1 base, the J end by 4 bases, with 8 bases between. Germline V gene lookup returns CDR1 SGHTA and CDR2 FQGNSA. The CDR3 region has the DNA TGTGCCAGCAGCTTAGACGGACTGAATCAGCCCCAGCATTTT. It translates to CASSLDGLNQPQHF.

This clonotype has at least ten counts. V is TRBV5-1 and J is TRBJ2-7, with D maybe TRBD1 (5 bases). V gave up 1 base and J gave up 1 base, with 9 bases separating them. The CDR3 is 14 amino acids. The germline gives CDR1 SGHRS, CDR2 YFSETQ. The DNA of the CDR3 is TGCGCCAGCAGCTTGACTCCAGGGTCCTACGAGCAGTACGTC. It is translated as CASSLTPGSYEQYV.

This clonotype was counted ten times or more. The chain recombines TRBV5-1 with TRBJ2-3, with TRBD1 as a possible D gene (6 bases). From germline, CDR1 is SGHRS and CDR2 YFSETQ. Trimming pared 0 bases from V and 2 bases from J, leaving 10 bases between. The CDR3 runs 15 residues. As DNA, the CDR3 is TGCGCCAGCAGCTTGGAAGGACAGTTCACAGATACGCAGTATTTT. This encodes CASSLEGQFTDTQYF. The full variable domain, in which reference TRBV5-1 and TRBJ2-3 provide the parts outside the CDR3, is KAGVTQTPRYLIKTRGQQVTLSCSPISGHRSVSWYQQTPGQGLQFLFEYFSETQRNKGNFPGRFSGRQFSNSRSEMNVSTLELGDSALYLCASSLEGQFTDTQYFGPGTRLTVL.

This chain connects TRBV16 to TRBJ1-1; maybe TRBD1 (6 bases). The CDR3 runs to 13 residues. Germline assignment: CDR1 KGHSY and CDR2 FQNENV. V lost 6 bases, J lost 3 bases, and 11 bases lay in between. The chain's CDR3 is CASRQGRDTEAFF. In DNA form, the CDR3 reads TGTGCCAGCAGACAGGGTCGGGACACTGAAGCTTTCTTT. Filled out from reference TRBV16 and TRBJ1-1, the complete variable domain reads GEEVAQTPKHLVRGEGQKAKLYCAPIKGHSYVFWYQQVLKNEFKFLISFQNENVFDETGMPKERFSAKCLPNSPCSLEIQATKLEDSAVYFCASRQGRDTEAFFGQGTRLTVV.

This clonotype was found many times. The rearrangement joins TRBV7-9 to TRBJ1-6; 9 bases are a match to TRBD1. The CDR3 length is 13 residues. Unmatched junction bases numbered 4, after V lost 8 bases and J lost 8 bases. The V gene's germline CDR1 is SEHNR and CDR2 FQNEAQ (reference sequence). CDR3 region: CASGGTGYSPLHF. CDR3 DNA: TGTGCCAGCGGGGGGACAGGGTATTCACCCCTCCACTTT.

The chain carries TRBV2 and TRBJ1-5; D ambiguous. CDR3 length equals 14 residues. V lost 7 bases, J lost 1 base, and 11 bases lay in between. The germline CDR1 and CDR2 sequences are SNHLY and FYNNEI. In DNA, the CDR3 is TGTGCCAGCACCCAGGTTATCAGCAATCAGCCCCAGCATTTT. Translating gives CASTQVISNQPQHF. Together with reference TRBV2 and TRBJ1-5, the CDR3 gives the full variable domain: EPEVTQTPSHQVTQMGQEVILRCVPISNHLYFYWYRQILGQKVEFLVSFYNNEISEKSEIFDDQFSVERPDGSNFTLKIRSTKLEDSAMYFCASTQVISNQPQHFGDGTRLSIL.

A few counts support this clonotype. This chain links TRBV12-3 or TRBV12-4 with TRBJ2-7; D unclear. V lost 3 bases and J 2 bases, leaving 5 bases between the germline ends. The CDR3 has 12 amino acids. The chain's CDR3 is CASSFNTYEQYV. CDR3 nucleotides: TGTGCCAGCAGTTTTAACACCTACGAGCAGTACGTC.

This clonotype was detected many times. The chain uses TRBV7-6 and TRBJ2-1; no clear D gene. The CDR3 is 15 residues long. Trimming shortened V by 1 base and J by 9 bases, and 16 bases separated the two germline ends. The V gene's germline CDR1 is SGHVS and CDR2 FNYEAQ. CDR3 DNA sequence: TGTGCCAGCAGCTTAGTTGTATCGAAGCTTGGTGAGCAGTTCTTC. This gives the protein CASSLVVSKLGEQFF.

This clonotype has ten or more counts. The V call is TRBV7-3, the J call TRBJ2-2; the D gene is possibly TRBD2 (6 bases). The CDR3 spans 14 residues. Germline lookup yields CDR1 SGHTA and CDR2 FQGTGA. Trimming removed 5 bases at V and 2 bases at J, with 9 bases between. The CDR3 DNA sequence: TGTGCCAGCAGCCCCGGGGGAAACACCGGGGAGCTGTTTTTT. It is translated as CASSPGGNTGELFF.

This clonotype was counted ten times or more. The gene calls are TRBV5-1 and TRBJ2-5, with D unclear. The CDR3 extends over 13 amino acids. V lost 1 base, J lost 2 bases, and 6 bases lay in between. Germline lookup yields CDR1 SGHRS and CDR2 YFSETQ. CDR3 region: CASSLNSQETQYF. CDR3 sequence (DNA): TGCGCCAGCAGCTTGAACAGTCAAGAGACCCAGTACTTC.